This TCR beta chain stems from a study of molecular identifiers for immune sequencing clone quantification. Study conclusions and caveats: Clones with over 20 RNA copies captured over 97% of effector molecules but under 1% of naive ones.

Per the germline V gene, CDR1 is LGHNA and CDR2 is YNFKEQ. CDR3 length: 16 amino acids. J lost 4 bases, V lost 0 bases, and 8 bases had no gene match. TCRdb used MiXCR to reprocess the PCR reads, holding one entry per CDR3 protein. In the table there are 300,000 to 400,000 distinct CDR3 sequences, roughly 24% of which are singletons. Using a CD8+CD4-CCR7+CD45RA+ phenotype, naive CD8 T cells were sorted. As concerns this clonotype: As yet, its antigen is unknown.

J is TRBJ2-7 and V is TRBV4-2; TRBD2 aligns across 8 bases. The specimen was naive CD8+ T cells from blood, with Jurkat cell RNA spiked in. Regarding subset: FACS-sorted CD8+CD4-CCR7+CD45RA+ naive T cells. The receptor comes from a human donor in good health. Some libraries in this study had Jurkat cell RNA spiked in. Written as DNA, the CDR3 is TGTGCCAGCAGCCAAGAAGGCGGGAGGAAAAAATACGAGCAGTACTTC. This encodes CASSQEGGRKKYEQYF.